Below are 28 T cell receptor beta chains sequenced from a single sample in a study of cytomegalovirus exposure and HLA in healthy donors. 60 Vbeta and 13 Jbeta primers were used in PCR. Generated by immunoSEQ multiplex PCR, the TCRdb table keeps only in-frame clones and is missing some. The table includes fewer than 110,000 clones, 75% to 90% detected once. The sample comprised PBMCs. Every receptor here comes from a young man in good health and CMV-seronegative.

The rearrangement links TRBV7-2 to TRBJ2-1; the match to TRBD2 covers 10 bases. The V segment lost 3 bases and the J segment 10 bases; nucleotides outside the gene matches: 6. CDR1 SGHTA and CDR2 FQGNSA come from the germline V gene. The CDR3 sequence is 14 residues long. This chain's CDR3 is CASSLGLAFEEQFF. The CDR3 DNA is TGTGCCAGCAGCTTGGGACTAGCGTTTGAGGAGCAGTTCTTC.

The V and J genes are TRBV6-5 and TRBJ2-5; D is possibly TRBD1 (5 bases). The CDR3 contains 13 residues. Germline CDR1 and CDR2: MNHEY and SVGAGI. The V end was cut by 5 bases, the J end by 5 bases, with 12 bases between. The CDR3 DNA is TGTGCCAGCAGTGGACACCGGAAGGAGACCCAGTACTTC. This gives the protein CASSGHRKETQYF.

This sequence joins TRBV10-3 and TRBJ2-2, with TRBD2 matching over 7 bases. Losses at the gene ends were 3 bases for V and 7 bases for J; bases not matched to a gene: 5. Germline V gene data show CDR1 as ENHRY and CDR2 as SYGVKD. This CDR3 is built from 14 residues. As DNA, the CDR3 is TGTGCCATCAGTGATCCGGGGAGGGTCGGGGAGCTGTTTTTT. Amino acid sequence: CAISDPGRVGELFF.

V is TRBV7-2 and J is TRBJ1-1; TRBD1 is a possible D gene (5 bases). From germline, CDR1 is SGHTA and CDR2 FQGNSA. The CDR3 has 14 residues. Trimming removed 5 bases from V and 4 bases from J, with 14 bases in between. CDR3 sequence (DNA): TGTGCCAGCAGCCAAATGATCGGGGGCACTGAAGCTTTCTTT. It codes for CASSQMIGGTEAFF. Drawing the rest from reference TRBV7-2 and TRBJ1-1, the complete variable domain is GAGVSQSPSNKVTEKGKDVELRCDPISGHTALYWYRQSLGQGLEFLIYFQGNSAPDKSGLPSDRFSAERTGGSVSTLTIQRTQQEDSAVYLCASSQMIGGTEAFFGQGTRLTVV.

V usage is TRBV27 and J usage is TRBJ2-2; TRBD2 matches at 11 bases. J lost 6 bases, V lost 6 bases, and 3 bases had no gene match. This CDR3 contains 14 residues. Germline lookup yields CDR1 MNHEY and CDR2 SMNVEV (reference sequence). CDR3 residues: CASRLAGVAGELFF. For the CDR3, the DNA is TGTGCCAGCAGACTAGCGGGAGTGGCCGGGGAGCTGTTTTTT.

The rearrangement uses TRBV30 and TRBJ2-5; TRBD2 matches 7 bases. The CDR3 covers 13 residues. Germline-derived CDR1 and CDR2 are GTSNPN and SVGIG (reference sequence). Germline trimming cut 4 bases from V and 4 bases from J; bases unmatched to any gene: 6. The CDR3 loop reads CAWIRTSGETQYF. Written as DNA, the CDR3 is TGTGCCTGGATACGGACTAGTGGAGAGACCCAGTACTTC.

The chain employs TRBV30 and TRBJ2-7; TRBD1 aligns across 7 bases. Germline lookup yields CDR1 GTSNPN and CDR2 SVGIG (reference sequence). The CDR3 runs to 16 residues. With V trimmed by 2 bases and J by 0 bases, 10 bases remained unmatched. CDR3 DNA: TGTGCCTGGAGTTCCGGGACAGCGATTAGCTCCTACGAGCAGTACTTC. This translates into CAWSSGTAISSYEQYF.

Of note for this clone: Other DNA variants within this sample encode the same CDR3. J is TRBJ2-7 and V is TRBV6-5; 9 positions agree with TRBD1. The V gene's germline CDR1 is MNHEY and CDR2 SVGAGI. This CDR3 contains 15 residues. After removal of 0 bases from V and 4 bases from J, the junction contained 4 bases not matched to a gene. CDR3 DNA sequence: TGTGCCAGCAGTTACTCGGGACAGGGATGGTACGAGCAGTACTTC. This gives the protein CASSYSGQGWYEQYF.

The CDR3 DNA reads as TGCGCCAGCAGCTTCCTGACAGGGGGTTCTGAAGCTTTCTTT. It codes for CASSFLTGGSEAFF. This chain uses TRBV5-1 with TRBJ1-1, with 9 bases that match TRBD1. The V gene's germline CDR1 is SGHRS and CDR2 YFSETQ. Germline trimming cut 2 bases from V and 6 bases from J; bases unmatched to any gene: 5. The CDR3 contains 14 residues. The complete variable domain, with remaining parts taken from reference TRBV5-1 and TRBJ1-1, reads KAGVTQTPRYLIKTRGQQVTLSCSPISGHRSVSWYQQTPGQGLQFLFEYFSETQRNKGNFPGRFSGRQFSNSRSEMNVSTLELGDSALYLCASSFLTGGSEAFFGQGTRLTVV.

The rearrangement joins TRBV19 to TRBJ1-2; D unclear. Trimming removed 6 bases at V and 3 bases at J, with 11 bases between. The CDR3 consists of 13 residues. Germline CDR1 LNHDA, CDR2 SQIVND (reference sequence). This CDR3 is CASSTHGDYGYTF. In DNA form, the CDR3 reads TGTGCCAGTAGCACCCACGGGGACTATGGCTACACCTTC.

This rearrangement joins TRBV2 to TRBJ1-2, with TRBD1 matching 8 bases. Germline CDR1 reads SNHLY; CDR2 reads FYNNEI. The CDR3 has 15 residues. Trimming cost V 1 base and J 6 bases; bases outside gene matches: 7. The CDR3 DNA reads TGTGCCAGCAGTGAAGGTGACAGGGGTTCGGATGGCTACACCTTC. It translates to CASSEGDRGSDGYTF.

The V call is TRBV18, the J call TRBJ2-5; perhaps TRBD1 as D (7 bases). Germline lookup yields CDR1 KGHSH and CDR2 LQKENI. V shed 3 bases and J shed 5 bases, with 22 bases lying between them. The CDR3 is 17 residues long. DNA for the CDR3: TGTGCCAGCTCACCTTTCACACAGGGGAGGCGCGGGGAGACCCAGTACTTC. This codes for CASSPFTQGRRGETQYF.

The CDR3 DNA sequence: TGTGCCACCAGCAGAGGTCCGGGACAGGGAGTAAGCTACACCTTC. Its protein is CATSRGPGQGVSYTF. The chain uses TRBV15 and TRBJ1-2; 9 positions agree with TRBD1. This CDR3 spans 15 amino acids. Germline V gene data show CDR1 as LNHNV and CDR2 as YYDKDF (reference sequence). Losses at the gene ends were 1 base for V and 9 bases for J; bases not matched to a gene: 9. Full variable domain (outside the CDR3, taken from reference TRBV15 and TRBJ1-2): DAMVIQNPRYQVTQFGKPVTLSCSQTLNHNVMYWYQQKSSQAPKLLFHYYDKDFNNEADTPDNFQSRRPNTSFCFLDIRSPGLGDTAMYLCATSRGPGQGVSYTFGSGTRLTVV.

V gene TRBV2 combines with J gene TRBJ2-5; weak D call: TRBD2 (5 bases). The CDR3 runs 12 residues. V shed 5 bases and J shed 11 bases, with 15 bases lying between them. Germline V gives CDR1 SNHLY, CDR2 FYNNEI. The CDR3 reads CASSITRSFQYF. The DNA for the CDR3 is TGTGCCAGCAGTATTACTAGAAGCTTTCAGTACTTC. Full variable domain (missing parts from reference TRBV2 and TRBJ2-5): EPEVTQTPSHQVTQMGQEVILRCVPISNHLYFYWYRQILGQKVEFLVSFYNNEISEKSEIFDDQFSVERPDGSNFTLKIRSTKLEDSAMYFCASSITRSFQYFGPGTRLLVL.

J is TRBJ2-7 and V is TRBV5-1, with a possible D match to TRBD1 (6 bases). The CDR3 is 15 amino acids. Germline V gene data show CDR1 as SGHRS and CDR2 as YFSETQ. The germline V and J ends were trimmed by 0 bases and 7 bases, with 17 bases remaining between them. The CDR3 protein is CASSLGAEIQGEQYF. As DNA, the CDR3 is TGCGCCAGCAGCTTGGGGGCCGAGATACAGGGAGAGCAGTACTTC.

This clone is a singleton in its sample. The chain is built from TRBV6-5 and TRBJ2-1, with TRBD1 matching 7 bases. Trimming took 5 bases from V and 4 from J; bases not matched to a gene: 8. Germline V CDR1 and CDR2: MNHEY, SVGAGI. The CDR3 loop spans 15 amino acids. CDR3 sequence: CASSRGQHTYNEQFF. Written as DNA, the CDR3 is TGTGCCAGCAGTAGGGGACAGCATACTTACAATGAGCAGTTCTTC.

This clone showed up just a few times. The V call is TRBV18, the J call TRBJ1-4, with D tentatively TRBD1 (5 bases). Germline lookup yields CDR1 KGHSH and CDR2 LQKENI. V lost 6 bases and J lost 0, with 11 bases in between. The CDR3 has 15 amino acids. The CDR3 sequence: CASSQEQATNEKLFF. The CDR3 DNA is TGTGCCAGCTCCCAAGAACAGGCAACTAATGAAAAACTGTTTTTT.

The V gene is TRBV4-1, the J gene TRBJ2-1, with 8 bases fitting TRBD2. Trimming at V came to 0 bases and at J to 5 bases, leaving 6 bases not matched to a gene. This CDR3 is 16 amino acids long. The germline CDR1 and CDR2 sequences are MGHRA and YSYEKL. CDR3 coding DNA: TGCGCCAGCAGCCAAGAACGGCTAGCGGGCAACAATGAGCAGTTCTTC. Protein product: CASSQERLAGNNEQFF.

The chain joins TRBV19 to TRBJ1-1; 9 bases align to TRBD1. The V gene end was trimmed by 8 bases and the J gene end by 1 base; junction bases not matched to a gene: 8. The CDR3 loop spans 15 amino acids. Germline lookup yields CDR1 LNHDA and CDR2 SQIVND (reference sequence). The CDR3 sequence is CASARTGVRNTEAFF. The CDR3 DNA reads as TGTGCCAGTGCCAGGACAGGGGTGAGGAACACTGAAGCTTTCTTT. The whole variable domain, filled in from reference TRBV19 and TRBJ1-1, reads DGGITQSPKYLFRKEGQNVTLSCEQNLNHDAMYWYRQDPGQGLRLIYYSQIVNDFQKGDIAEGYSVSREKKESFPLTVTSAQKNPTAFYLCASARTGVRNTEAFFGQGTRLTVV.

As for this clone: Within the sample, other DNA sequences also encode this same CDR3. The CDR3 sequence: CASSVGGDTEAFF. Written as DNA, the CDR3 is TGTGCCAGCAGCGTAGGCGGGGACACTGAAGCTTTCTTT. V gene TRBV9 combines with J gene TRBJ1-1; D ambiguous. Germline CDR1 is SGDLS and CDR2 is YYNGEE. The CDR3 consists of 13 residues. Trimming left V 0 bases short and J 3 bases short, with 6 bases between.

The V call is TRBV27, the J call TRBJ1-4, with D possibly being TRBD1 (6 bases). Per germline, CDR1 MNHEY and CDR2 SMNVEV (reference sequence). CDR3 length: 15 amino acids. Trimming removed 5 bases at V and 13 bases at J, with 23 bases between. DNA of the CDR3: TGTGCCAGCAGTGCAACGGGACATGCGGGGGGCCCACTGTTTTTT. Amino acids: CASSATGHAGGPLFF.

This clone has a single count. The chain carries TRBV29-1 and TRBJ2-5, with TRBD2 as a possible D gene (6 bases). Germline CDR1 and CDR2: SQVTM and ANQGSEA. V shed 7 bases and J shed 5 bases, with 17 bases lying between them. The CDR3 contains 13 residues. The CDR3 DNA sequence: TGCAGCGGGGGGGTTCTTACTGGGGAGACCCAGTACTTC. Its translation: CSGGVLTGETQYF.

The CDR3 sequence is CASSVDPQGANEKLFF. In nucleotides, the CDR3 is TGTGCCAGCAGCGTAGACCCACAGGGTGCTAATGAAAAACTGTTTTTT. The chain carries TRBV9 and TRBJ1-4; weak D call: TRBD1 (6 bases). V lost 0 bases and J lost 3, with 12 bases in between. CDR3 size: 16 residues. The germline gives CDR1 SGDLS, CDR2 YYNGEE.

This clone was detected a few times. This chain uses TRBV2 with TRBJ1-5; a possible D gene is TRBD1 (6 bases). The germline CDR1 and CDR2 sequences are SNHLY and FYNNEI. Trimming cost V 6 bases and J 0 bases, with 6 bases left between them. CDR3 length: 13 residues. The DNA for the CDR3 is TGTGCCAGCAGGGACAGTAGCAATCAGCCCCAGCATTTT. It yields the protein CASRDSSNQPQHF.

This clone turned up a few times. The genes are TRBV4-1 and TRBJ2-7; D is unresolved. The V end lost 0 bases, the J end lost 2 bases, and 8 bases lay between the germline ends. Germline CDR1 is MGHRA and CDR2 is YSYEKL. This CDR3 region has 14 residues. This CDR3 reads CASSQEARTYEQYF. DNA of the CDR3: TGCGCCAGCAGCCAAGAGGCCCGCACCTACGAGCAGTACTTC.

This clone has only one observation. V gene TRBV7-9 combines with J gene TRBJ1-1; the match to TRBD1 covers 7 bases. V lost 3 bases and J lost 0; bases outside the gene matches: 4. Looked up from germline, CDR1 is SEHNR and CDR2 is FQNEAQ (reference sequence). This CDR3 spans 15 amino acids. In nucleotides, the CDR3 is TGTGCCAGCAGCTTTCCCGGGACAGTGAACACTGAAGCTTTCTTT. As protein: CASSFPGTVNTEAFF.

The V gene is TRBV2, the J gene TRBJ2-1, with TRBD1 identical over 8 bases. V trimming: 6 bases; J trimming: 13 bases; junction bases outside the gene matches: 20. Germline V lookup: CDR1 SNHLY, CDR2 FYNNEI. This CDR3 is built from 16 residues. The CDR3 sequence: CASRDRVLSETFVQFF. CDR3 coding DNA: TGTGCCAGCAGGGACAGGGTGTTATCGGAAACCTTTGTTCAGTTCTTC.

The rearrangement joins TRBV6-5 to TRBJ1-1; no clear D. Trimming cost V 2 bases and J 5 bases, with 9 bases left between them. The germline gives CDR1 MNHEY, CDR2 SVGAGI. CDR3 size: 13 residues. The CDR3 sequence is CASSYVRETEAFF. The DNA for the CDR3 is TGTGCCAGCAGTTACGTCCGGGAAACTGAAGCTTTCTTT.